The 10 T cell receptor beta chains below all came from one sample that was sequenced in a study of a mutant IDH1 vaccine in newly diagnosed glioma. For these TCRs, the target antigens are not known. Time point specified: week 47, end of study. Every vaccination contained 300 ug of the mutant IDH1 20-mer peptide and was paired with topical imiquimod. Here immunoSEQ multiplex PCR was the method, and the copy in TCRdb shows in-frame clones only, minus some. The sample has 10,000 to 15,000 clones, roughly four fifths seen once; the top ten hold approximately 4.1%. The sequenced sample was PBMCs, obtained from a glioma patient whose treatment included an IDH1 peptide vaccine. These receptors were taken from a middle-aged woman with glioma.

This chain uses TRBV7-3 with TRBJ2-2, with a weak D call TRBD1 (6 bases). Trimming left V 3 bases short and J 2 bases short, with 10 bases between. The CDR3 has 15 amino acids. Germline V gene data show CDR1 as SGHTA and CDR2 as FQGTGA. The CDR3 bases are TGTGCCAGCAGCTTCGCAGGGGTCAACACCGGGGAGCTGTTTTTT. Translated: CASSFAGVNTGELFF.

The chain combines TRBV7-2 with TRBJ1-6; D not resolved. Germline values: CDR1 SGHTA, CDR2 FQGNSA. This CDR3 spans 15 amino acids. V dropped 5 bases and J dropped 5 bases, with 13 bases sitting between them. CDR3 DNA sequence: TGTGCCAGCAGCCCGCACCATGGAAATAATTCACCCCTCCACTTT. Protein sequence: CASSPHHGNNSPLHF.

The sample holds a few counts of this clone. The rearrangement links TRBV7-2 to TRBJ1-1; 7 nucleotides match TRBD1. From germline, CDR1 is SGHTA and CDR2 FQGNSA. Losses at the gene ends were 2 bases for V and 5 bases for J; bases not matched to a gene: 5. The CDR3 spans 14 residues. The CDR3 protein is CASSLTGTDTEAFF. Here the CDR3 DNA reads TGTGCCAGCAGCTTAACCGGGACAGATACTGAAGCTTTCTTT.

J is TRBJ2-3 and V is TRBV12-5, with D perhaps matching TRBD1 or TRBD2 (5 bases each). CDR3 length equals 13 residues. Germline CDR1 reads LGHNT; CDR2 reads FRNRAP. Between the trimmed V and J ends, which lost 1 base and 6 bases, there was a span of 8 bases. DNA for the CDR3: TGTGCTAGTGGTTTGGAGAGGGGCGATACGCAGTATTTT. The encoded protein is CASGLERGDTQYF.

CDR3 loop: CASSLDRNNQPQHF. CDR3 nucleotides: TGTGCCAGCAGTTTGGACAGGAACAATCAGCCCCAGCATTTT. The V gene is TRBV27, the J gene TRBJ1-5; 7 positions agree with TRBD1. CDR1 MNHEY and CDR2 SMNVEV come from the germline V gene (reference sequence). The CDR3 runs to 14 residues. Unmatched junction bases numbered 2, after V lost 3 bases and J lost 3 bases.

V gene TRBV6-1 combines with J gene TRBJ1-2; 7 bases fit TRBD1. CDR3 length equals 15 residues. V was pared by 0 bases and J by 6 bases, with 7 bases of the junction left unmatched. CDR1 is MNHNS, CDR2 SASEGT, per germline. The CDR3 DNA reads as TGTGCCAGCAGTGAAGCGCCGGGACAGCCGGATGGCTACACCTTC. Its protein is CASSEAPGQPDGYTF.

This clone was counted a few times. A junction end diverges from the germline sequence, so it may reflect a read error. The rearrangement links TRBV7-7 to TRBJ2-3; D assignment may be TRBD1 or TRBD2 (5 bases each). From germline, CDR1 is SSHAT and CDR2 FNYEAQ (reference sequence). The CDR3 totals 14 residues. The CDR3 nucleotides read TGTGCTAGCAGCCCCAGGGACGGGACAGATACGCAGTATTTT. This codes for CASSPRDGTDTQYF.

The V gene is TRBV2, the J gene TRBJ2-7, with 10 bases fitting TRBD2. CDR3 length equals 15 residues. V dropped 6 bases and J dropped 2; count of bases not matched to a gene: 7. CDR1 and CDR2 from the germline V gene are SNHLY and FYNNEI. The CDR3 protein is CASRAYSGGTYEQYF. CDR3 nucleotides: TGTGCCAGCAGAGCCTATAGCGGGGGGACCTACGAGCAGTACTTC.

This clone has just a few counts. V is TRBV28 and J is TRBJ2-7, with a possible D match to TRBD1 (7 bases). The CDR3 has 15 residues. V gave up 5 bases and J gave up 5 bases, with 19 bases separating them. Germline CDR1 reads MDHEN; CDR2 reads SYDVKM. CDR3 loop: CASSIRRQGGDEQYF. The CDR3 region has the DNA TGTGCCAGCAGTATAAGGCGGCAGGGGGGTGACGAGCAGTACTTC.

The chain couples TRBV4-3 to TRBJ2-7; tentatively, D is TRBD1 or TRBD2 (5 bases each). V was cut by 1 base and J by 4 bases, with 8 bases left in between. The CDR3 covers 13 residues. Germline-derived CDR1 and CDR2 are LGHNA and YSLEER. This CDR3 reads CASSQGDGYEQYF. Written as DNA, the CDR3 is TGCGCCAGCAGCCAAGGGGACGGTTACGAGCAGTACTTC.